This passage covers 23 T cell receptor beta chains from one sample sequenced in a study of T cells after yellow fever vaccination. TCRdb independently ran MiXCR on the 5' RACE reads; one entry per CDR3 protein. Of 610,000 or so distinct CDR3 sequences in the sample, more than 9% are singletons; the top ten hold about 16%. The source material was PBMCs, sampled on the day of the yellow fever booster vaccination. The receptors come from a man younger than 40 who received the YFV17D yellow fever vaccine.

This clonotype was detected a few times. The CDR3 DNA follows: TGTGCCAGCAGTTCCGAGACTAGCGGGAGGTTTATCTCCTACAATGAGCAGTTCTTC. Its translation is CASSSETSGRFISYNEQFF. This chain connects TRBV28 to TRBJ2-1, with 13 bases matching TRBD2. V gave up 4 bases and J gave up 0 bases; unmatched junction bases: 9. Germline loops: CDR1 MDHEN, CDR2 SYDVKM. The CDR3 runs to 19 residues.

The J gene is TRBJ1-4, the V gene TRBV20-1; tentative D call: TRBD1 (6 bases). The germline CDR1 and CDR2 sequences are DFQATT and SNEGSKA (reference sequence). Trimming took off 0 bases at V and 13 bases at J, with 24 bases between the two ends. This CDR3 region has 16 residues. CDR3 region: CSARERLRDIPKGLFF. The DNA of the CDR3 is TGCAGTGCTAGAGAAAGACTCAGGGACATCCCAAAAGGACTGTTTTTT.

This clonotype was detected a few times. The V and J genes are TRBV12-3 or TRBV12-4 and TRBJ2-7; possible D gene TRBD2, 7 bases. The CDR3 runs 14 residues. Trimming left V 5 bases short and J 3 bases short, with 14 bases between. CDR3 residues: CASSATGRVYEQYF. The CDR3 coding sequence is TGTGCCAGCAGTGCAACAGGGAGGGTCTACGAGCAGTACTTC.

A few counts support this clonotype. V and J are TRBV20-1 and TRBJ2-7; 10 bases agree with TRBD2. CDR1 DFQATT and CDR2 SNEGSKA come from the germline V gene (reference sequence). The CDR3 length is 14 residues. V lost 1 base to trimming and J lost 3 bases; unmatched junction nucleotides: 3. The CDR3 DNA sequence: TGCAGTGCTAGAGGGGGGACTAGCGTCTACGAGCAGTACTTC. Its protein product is CSARGGTSVYEQYF.

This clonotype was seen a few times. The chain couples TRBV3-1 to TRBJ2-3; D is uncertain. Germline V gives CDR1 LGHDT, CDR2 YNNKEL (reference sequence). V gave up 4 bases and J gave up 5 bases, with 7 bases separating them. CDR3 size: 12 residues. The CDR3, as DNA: TGTGCCAGCAGCCCTGCGTTAGATACGCAGTATTTT. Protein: CASSPALDTQYF.

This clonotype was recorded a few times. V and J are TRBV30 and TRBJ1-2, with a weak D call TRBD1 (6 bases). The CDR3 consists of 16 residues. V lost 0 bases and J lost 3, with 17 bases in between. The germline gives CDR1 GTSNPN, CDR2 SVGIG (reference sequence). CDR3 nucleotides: TGTGCCTGGAGTGTAGGGGGAAGCAGGGGTGACTATGGCTACACCTTC. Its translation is CAWSVGGSRGDYGYTF.

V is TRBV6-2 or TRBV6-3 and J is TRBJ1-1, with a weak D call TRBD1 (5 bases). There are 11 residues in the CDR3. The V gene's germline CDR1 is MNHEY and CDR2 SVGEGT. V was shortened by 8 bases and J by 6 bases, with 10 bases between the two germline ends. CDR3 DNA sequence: TGTGCCAGCGGGGGATTCGCTGAAGCTTTCTTT. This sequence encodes CASGGFAEAFF.

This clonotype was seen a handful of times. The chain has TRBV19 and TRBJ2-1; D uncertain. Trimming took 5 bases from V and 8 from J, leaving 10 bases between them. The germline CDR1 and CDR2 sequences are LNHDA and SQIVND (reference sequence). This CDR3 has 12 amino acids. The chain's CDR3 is CASSSHDYEQFF. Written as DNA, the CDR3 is TGTGCCAGTAGTTCCCACGACTATGAGCAGTTCTTC.

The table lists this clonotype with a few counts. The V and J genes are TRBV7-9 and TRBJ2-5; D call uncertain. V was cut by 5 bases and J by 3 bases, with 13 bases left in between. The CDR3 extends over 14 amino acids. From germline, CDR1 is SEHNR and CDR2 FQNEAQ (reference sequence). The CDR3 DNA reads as TGTGCCAGCAGCCCGTTCACGGGCGAAGAGACCCAGTACTTC. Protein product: CASSPFTGEETQYF.

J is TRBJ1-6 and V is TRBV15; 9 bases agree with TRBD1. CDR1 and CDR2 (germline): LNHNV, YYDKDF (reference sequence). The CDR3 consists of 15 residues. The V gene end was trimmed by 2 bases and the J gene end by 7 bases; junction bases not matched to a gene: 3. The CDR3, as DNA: TGTGCCACCAGCAGAACCGGGACAGGGAATTCACCCCTCCACTTT. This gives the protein CATSRTGTGNSPLHF.

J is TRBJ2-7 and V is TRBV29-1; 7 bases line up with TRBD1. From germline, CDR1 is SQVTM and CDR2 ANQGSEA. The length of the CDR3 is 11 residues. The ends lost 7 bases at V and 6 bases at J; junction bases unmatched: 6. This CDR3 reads CSGVQGSEQYF. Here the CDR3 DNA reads TGCAGCGGGGTACAGGGGAGCGAGCAGTACTTC.

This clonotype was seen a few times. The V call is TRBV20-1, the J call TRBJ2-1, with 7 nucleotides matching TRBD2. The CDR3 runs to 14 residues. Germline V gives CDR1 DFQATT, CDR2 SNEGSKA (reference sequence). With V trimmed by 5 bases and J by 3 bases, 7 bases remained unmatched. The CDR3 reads CSAPLGGSYNEQFF. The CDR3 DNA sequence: TGCAGTGCTCCTCTGGGCGGGAGCTACAATGAGCAGTTCTTC.

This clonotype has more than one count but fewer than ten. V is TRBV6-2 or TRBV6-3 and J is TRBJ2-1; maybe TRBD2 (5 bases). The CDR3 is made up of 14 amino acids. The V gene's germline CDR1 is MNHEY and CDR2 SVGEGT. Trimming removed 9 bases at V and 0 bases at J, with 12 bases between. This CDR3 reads CASRSGGSYNEQFF. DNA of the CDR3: TGTGCCAGTCGGAGCGGAGGCTCCTACAATGAGCAGTTCTTC.

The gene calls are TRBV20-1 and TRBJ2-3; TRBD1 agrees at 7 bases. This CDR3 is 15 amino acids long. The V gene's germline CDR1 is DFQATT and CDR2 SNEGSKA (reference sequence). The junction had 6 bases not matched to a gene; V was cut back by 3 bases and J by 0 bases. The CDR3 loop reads CSASPTGWSTDTQYF. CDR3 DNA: TGCAGTGCTAGTCCGACAGGGTGGAGCACAGATACGCAGTATTTT.

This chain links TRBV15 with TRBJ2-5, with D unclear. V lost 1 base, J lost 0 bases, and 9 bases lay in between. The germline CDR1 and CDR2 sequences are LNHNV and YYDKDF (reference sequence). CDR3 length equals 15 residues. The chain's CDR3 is CATSRVSAYQETQYF. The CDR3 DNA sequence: TGTGCCACCAGCAGAGTCTCGGCATACCAAGAGACCCAGTACTTC. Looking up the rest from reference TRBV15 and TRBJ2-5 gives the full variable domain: DAMVIQNPRYQVTQFGKPVTLSCSQTLNHNVMYWYQQKSSQAPKLLFHYYDKDFNNEADTPDNFQSRRPNTSFCFLDIRSPGLGDTAMYLCATSRVSAYQETQYFGPGTRLLVL.

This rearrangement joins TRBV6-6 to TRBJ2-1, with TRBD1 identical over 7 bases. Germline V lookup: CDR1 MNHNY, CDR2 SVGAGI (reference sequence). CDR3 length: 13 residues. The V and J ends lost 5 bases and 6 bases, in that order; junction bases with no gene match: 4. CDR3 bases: TGTGCCAGCAGTCGGTCAGGGGGCAATGAGCAGTTCTTC. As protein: CASSRSGGNEQFF.

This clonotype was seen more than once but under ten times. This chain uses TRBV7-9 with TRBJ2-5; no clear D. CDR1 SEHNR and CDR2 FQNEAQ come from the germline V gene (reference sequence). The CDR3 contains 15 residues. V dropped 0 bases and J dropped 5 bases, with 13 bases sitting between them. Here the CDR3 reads CASSLAGVQGETQYF. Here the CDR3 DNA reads TGTGCCAGCAGCTTAGCCGGAGTCCAAGGGGAGACCCAGTACTTC.

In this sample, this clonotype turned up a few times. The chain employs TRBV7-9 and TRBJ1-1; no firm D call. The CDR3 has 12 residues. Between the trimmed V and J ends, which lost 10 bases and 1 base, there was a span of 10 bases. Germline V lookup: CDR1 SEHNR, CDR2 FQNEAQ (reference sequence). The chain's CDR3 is CATEGSNTEAFF. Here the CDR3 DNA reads TGTGCCACAGAAGGTTCGAACACTGAAGCTTTCTTT.

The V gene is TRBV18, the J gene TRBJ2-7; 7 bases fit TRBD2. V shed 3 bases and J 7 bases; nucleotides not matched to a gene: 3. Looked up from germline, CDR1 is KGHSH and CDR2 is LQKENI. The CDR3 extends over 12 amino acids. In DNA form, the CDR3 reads TGTGCCAGCTCACCCAGCGGGGAAGAGCAGTACTTC. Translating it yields CASSPSGEEQYF.

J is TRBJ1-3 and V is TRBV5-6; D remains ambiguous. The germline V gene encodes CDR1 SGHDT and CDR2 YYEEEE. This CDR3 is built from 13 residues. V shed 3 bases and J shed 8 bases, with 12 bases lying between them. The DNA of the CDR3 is TGTGCCAGCAGCTCGACACTGACGGACACCATATATTTT. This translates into CASSSTLTDTIYF.

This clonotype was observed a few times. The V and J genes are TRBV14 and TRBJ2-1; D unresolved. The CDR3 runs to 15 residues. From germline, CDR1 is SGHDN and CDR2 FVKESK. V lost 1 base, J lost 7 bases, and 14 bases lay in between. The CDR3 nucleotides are TGTGCCAGCAGCCAAGTGGAACCGCTTGATAATGAGCAGTTCTTC. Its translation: CASSQVEPLDNEQFF.

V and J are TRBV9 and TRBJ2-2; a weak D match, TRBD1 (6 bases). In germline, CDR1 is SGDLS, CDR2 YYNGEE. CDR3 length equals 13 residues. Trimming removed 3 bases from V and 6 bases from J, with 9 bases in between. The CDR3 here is CASSARTAGELFF. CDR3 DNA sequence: TGTGCCAGCAGCGCCAGGACAGCCGGGGAGCTGTTTTTT.

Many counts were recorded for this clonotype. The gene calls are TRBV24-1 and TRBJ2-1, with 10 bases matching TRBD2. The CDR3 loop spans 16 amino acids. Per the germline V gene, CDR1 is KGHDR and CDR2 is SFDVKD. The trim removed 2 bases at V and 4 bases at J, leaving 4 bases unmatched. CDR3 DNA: TGTGCCACCAGTGATTCAGCGGGAGGGGTATACAATGAGCAGTTCTTC. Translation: CATSDSAGGVYNEQFF.